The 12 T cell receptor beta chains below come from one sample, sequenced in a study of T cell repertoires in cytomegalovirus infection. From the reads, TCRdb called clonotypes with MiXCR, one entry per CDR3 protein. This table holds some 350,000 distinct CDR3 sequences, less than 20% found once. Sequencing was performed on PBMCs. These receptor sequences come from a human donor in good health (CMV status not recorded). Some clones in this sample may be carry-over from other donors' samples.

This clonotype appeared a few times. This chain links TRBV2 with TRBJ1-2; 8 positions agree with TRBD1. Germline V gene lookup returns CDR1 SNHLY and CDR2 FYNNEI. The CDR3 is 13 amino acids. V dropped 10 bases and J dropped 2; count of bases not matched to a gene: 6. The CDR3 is CATTRQGNYGYTF. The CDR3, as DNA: TGTGCCACTACCCGACAGGGGAACTATGGCTACACCTTC.

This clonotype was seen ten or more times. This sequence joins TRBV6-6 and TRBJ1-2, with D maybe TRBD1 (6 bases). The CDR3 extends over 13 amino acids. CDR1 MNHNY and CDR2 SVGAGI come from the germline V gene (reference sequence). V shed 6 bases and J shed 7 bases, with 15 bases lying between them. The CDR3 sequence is CASRPAGGAGYTF. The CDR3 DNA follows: TGTGCCAGCAGACCCGCCGGGGGGGCTGGCTACACCTTC.

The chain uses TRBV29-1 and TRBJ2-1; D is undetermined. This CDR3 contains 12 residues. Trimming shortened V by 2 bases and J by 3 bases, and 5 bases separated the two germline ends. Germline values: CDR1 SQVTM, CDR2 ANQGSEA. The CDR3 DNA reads TGCAGCGTTGAACAGGACTACAATGAGCAGTTCTTC. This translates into CSVEQDYNEQFF.

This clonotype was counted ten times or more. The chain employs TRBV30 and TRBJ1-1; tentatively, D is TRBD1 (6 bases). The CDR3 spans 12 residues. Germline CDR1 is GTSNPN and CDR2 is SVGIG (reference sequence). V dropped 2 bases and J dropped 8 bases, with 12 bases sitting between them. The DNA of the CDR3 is TGTGCCTGGAGTCCACTCAGGGGAGAAGCTTTCTTT. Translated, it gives CAWSPLRGEAFF.

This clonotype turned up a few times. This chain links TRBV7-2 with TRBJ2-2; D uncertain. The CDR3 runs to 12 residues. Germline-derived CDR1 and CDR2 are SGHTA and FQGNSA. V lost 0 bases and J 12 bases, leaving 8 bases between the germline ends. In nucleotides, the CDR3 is TGTGCCAGCAGCTTAGCGTCGCGGAAGCTGTTTTTT. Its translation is CASSLASRKLFF.

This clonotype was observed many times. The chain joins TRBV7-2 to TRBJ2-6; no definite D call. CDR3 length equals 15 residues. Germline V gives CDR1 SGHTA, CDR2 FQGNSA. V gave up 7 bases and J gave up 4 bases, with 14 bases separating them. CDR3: CASKKEPTGANVLTF. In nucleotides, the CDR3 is TGTGCCAGCAAGAAGGAACCGACGGGGGCCAACGTCCTGACTTTC.

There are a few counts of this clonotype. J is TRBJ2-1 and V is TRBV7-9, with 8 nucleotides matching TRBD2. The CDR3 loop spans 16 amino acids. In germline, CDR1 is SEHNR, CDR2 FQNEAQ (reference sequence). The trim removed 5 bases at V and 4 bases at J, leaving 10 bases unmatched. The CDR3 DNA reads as TGTGCCAGCAGCCCAGTCGCTAGCGGGTATTACAATGAGCAGTTCTTC. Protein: CASSPVASGYYNEQFF.

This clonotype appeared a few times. DNA for the CDR3: TGTGCCAGCAGCTCACACGGAAACACCATATATTTT. As protein: CASSSHGNTIYF. V is TRBV11-2 and J is TRBJ1-3, with no clear D. V lost 4 bases and J lost 4, with 5 bases in between. Germline-derived CDR1 and CDR2 are SGHAT and FQNNGV. This CDR3 is built from 12 residues.

The CDR3 here is CASSEVLRASVTQYF. CDR3 nucleotides: TGTGCCAGCAGTGAAGTACTTAGGGCTTCGGTTACGCAGTATTTT. The chain uses TRBV2 and TRBJ2-3; D gene ambiguous. Trimming took off 1 base at V and 8 bases at J, with 16 bases between the two ends. CDR1 is SNHLY, CDR2 FYNNEI, per germline. CDR3 size: 15 residues.

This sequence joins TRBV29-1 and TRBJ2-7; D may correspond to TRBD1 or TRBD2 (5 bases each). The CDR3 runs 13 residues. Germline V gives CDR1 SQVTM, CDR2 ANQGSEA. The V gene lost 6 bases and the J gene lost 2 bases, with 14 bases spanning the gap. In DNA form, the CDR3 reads TGCAGCGTGGGACGGGTCAGACCCTACGAGCAGTACTTC. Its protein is CSVGRVRPYEQYF.

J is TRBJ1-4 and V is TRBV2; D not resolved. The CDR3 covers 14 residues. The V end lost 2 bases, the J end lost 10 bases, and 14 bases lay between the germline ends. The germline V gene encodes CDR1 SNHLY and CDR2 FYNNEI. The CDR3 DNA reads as TGTGCCAGCAGTGAACGGGCAGCCCTTGGAAAACTGTTTTTT. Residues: CASSERAALGKLFF.

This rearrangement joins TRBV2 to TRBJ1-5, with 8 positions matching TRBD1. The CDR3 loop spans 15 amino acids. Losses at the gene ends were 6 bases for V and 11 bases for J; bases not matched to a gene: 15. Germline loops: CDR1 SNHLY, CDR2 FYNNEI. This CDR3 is CASRHTGTGAWAQHF. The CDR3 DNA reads TGTGCCAGCAGACACACCGGGACAGGCGCTTGGGCCCAGCATTTT.